A selection of T cell receptor beta chains follows, all from one sample in a study of regulatory T cells in long-lasting Graves disease. TCRdb recomputed calls from the multiplex PCR reads with MiXCR, one row per CDR3 protein. The sample gives 410,000 or so distinct CDR3 sequences, just under 15% of which show up once; 15% to 20% is in the top ten. In addition, the sample was reused for a study of T cells in Graves' hyperthyroidism and ophthalmopathy.

The starting material was peripheral blood mononuclear cells (PBMCs), obtained at new diagnosis, from a patient treated with antithyroid drugs. The origin of the receptors is a woman in her 30s with Graves disease. Both conserved end residues are part of each CDR3. The order of the fields is J gene, V gene, CDR3 protein.

J gene: TRBJ2-6
V gene: TRBV27
CDR3 protein: CASSFTGVRKSGANVLTF

J gene: TRBJ2-1
V gene: TRBV7-3
CDR3 protein: CASSLTPYNEQFF

J gene: TRBJ1-1
V gene: TRBV7-9
CDR3 protein: CASIHPTLGQGRMNTEAFF

J gene: TRBJ1-1
V gene: TRBV14
CDR3 protein: CASSVAGGQGGTEAFF

J gene: TRBJ2-7
V gene: TRBV2
CDR3 protein: CASRRTGGENEQYF

J gene: TRBJ2-7
V gene: TRBV10-1
CDR3 protein: CASQDREGPYEQYF

J gene: TRBJ1-1
V gene: TRBV10-3
CDR3 protein: CAIRSTGGNTEAFF

J gene: TRBJ2-3
V gene: TRBV20-1
CDR3 protein: CSARTGTSVLDTDTQYF

J gene: TRBJ2-3
V gene: TRBV30
CDR3 protein: CAWSVGLFAGRASDTQYF

J gene: TRBJ2-1
V gene: TRBV5-1
CDR3 protein: CASSLFHNEQFF

J gene: TRBJ2-2
V gene: TRBV20-1
CDR3 protein: CSARDGAGPFAGELFF

J gene: TRBJ2-1
V gene: TRBV3-1
CDR3 protein: CASSQEVGGGEQFF

J gene: TRBJ2-1
V gene: TRBV27
CDR3 protein: CASSPSPRGEQFF

J gene: TRBJ1-1
V gene: TRBV6-2/TRBV6-3
CDR3 protein: CASSQQDRGENTEAFF

J gene: TRBJ2-1
V gene: TRBV25-1
CDR3 protein: CASSEFLAGLYNEQFF

J gene: TRBJ2-1
V gene: TRBV5-6
CDR3 protein: CASSLESTSYNEQFF

J gene: TRBJ2-3
V gene: TRBV30
CDR3 protein: CAGTVLAGGSTDTQYF

J gene: TRBJ2-2
V gene: TRBV30
CDR3 protein: CAWSVRAGGHTGELFF

J gene: TRBJ1-6
V gene: TRBV20-1
CDR3 protein: CSAPAGSPNSPLHF

J gene: TRBJ2-1
V gene: TRBV29-1
CDR3 protein: CSVIGTGANEQFF

J gene: TRBJ2-7
V gene: TRBV3-1
CDR3 protein: CASSLRPPGQGYEQYF

J gene: TRBJ2-7
V gene: TRBV28
CDR3 protein: CASSEPGQGGYEQYF

J gene: TRBJ1-2
V gene: TRBV5-1
CDR3 protein: CASSLAPWLNYGYTF

J gene: TRBJ2-5
V gene: TRBV7-3
CDR3 protein: CASSQNSGRGETQYF

J gene: TRBJ2-7
V gene: TRBV30
CDR3 protein: CAWTRLAGKRVTYEQYF

J gene: TRBJ2-5
V gene: TRBV3-1
CDR3 protein: CASSQAAGSQETQYF

J gene: TRBJ1-2
V gene: TRBV19
CDR3 protein: CASSIGGLGYTF

J gene: TRBJ1-5
V gene: TRBV12-3/TRBV12-4
CDR3 protein: CASSLNSYNQPQHF

J gene: TRBJ2-2
V gene: TRBV29-1
CDR3 protein: CSVPRDGELFF

J gene: TRBJ2-7
V gene: TRBV19
CDR3 protein: CATSQTSGRAPRVEQYF

J gene: TRBJ2-3
V gene: TRBV6-5
CDR3 protein: CASSYPMTGGLFTDTQYF

J gene: TRBJ2-5
V gene: TRBV13
CDR3 protein: CASSLGQGGQETQYF

J gene: TRBJ2-3
V gene: TRBV5-1
CDR3 protein: CASSLAPSGSTDTQYF

J gene: TRBJ2-7
V gene: TRBV14
CDR3 protein: CASSGRGLAYEQYF

J gene: TRBJ2-7
V gene: TRBV6-5
CDR3 protein: CASSWAIDSYEQYF

J gene: TRBJ2-5
V gene: TRBV10-1
CDR3 protein: CASSRDSRQETQYF

J gene: TRBJ2-7
V gene: TRBV11-2
CDR3 protein: CASSPGTGRGEQYF

J gene: TRBJ2-1
V gene: TRBV9
CDR3 protein: CASSTRGDNEQFF

J gene: TRBJ2-5
V gene: TRBV12-3/TRBV12-4
CDR3 protein: CASSFRQQETQYF

J gene: TRBJ2-1
V gene: TRBV12-3/TRBV12-4
CDR3 protein: CASSPLGWGLSAHDEQFF

J gene: TRBJ2-1
V gene: TRBV12-3/TRBV12-4
CDR3 protein: CASNRRELLYNEQFF